The sequence of this T cell receptor (beta chain) was determined in a study of OX40 agonist ivuxolimab in advanced cancers. Findings of the study overall: Among the nonresponders, some also had low normalized T-cell clonal expansion.

This table comes from immunoSEQ multiplex PCR, and its TCRdb copy is limited to in-frame clones, with some not included. The sample has 55,000 to 70,000 clones, 70% to 90% seen once. The CDR3 is made up of 13 amino acids. With 1 base clipped from V and 7 bases from J, the junction kept 4 bases outside the gene matches. CDR1 is SGHDT, CDR2 YYEEEE, per germline. Of note for this clone: The antigen is undetermined.

The sample was CD4+ or CD8+ T cells sorted from blood, taken in a trial of the OX40 agonist ivuxolimab. The J gene is TRBJ1-2, the V gene TRBV5-6, with 7 bases identical to TRBD1. This TCR came from an adult with an advanced solid tumor such as melanoma, head and neck, liver or kidney cancer. CDR3 protein: CASSLTGQPGYTF. CDR3 DNA sequence: TGTGCCAGCAGCTTGACGGGACAGCCTGGCTACACCTTC.